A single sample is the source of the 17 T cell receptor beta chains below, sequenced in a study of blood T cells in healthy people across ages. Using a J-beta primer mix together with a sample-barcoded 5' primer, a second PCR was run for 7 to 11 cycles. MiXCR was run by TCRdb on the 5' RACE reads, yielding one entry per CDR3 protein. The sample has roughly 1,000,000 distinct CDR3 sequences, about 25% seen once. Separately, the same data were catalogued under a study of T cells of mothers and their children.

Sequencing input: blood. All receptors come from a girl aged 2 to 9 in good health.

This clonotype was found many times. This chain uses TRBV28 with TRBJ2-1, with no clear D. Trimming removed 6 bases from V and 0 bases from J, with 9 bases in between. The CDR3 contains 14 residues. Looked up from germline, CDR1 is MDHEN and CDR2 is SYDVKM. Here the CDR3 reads CASRGSFSYNEQFF. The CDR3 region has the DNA TGTGCCAGCAGGGGCTCATTCTCCTACAATGAGCAGTTCTTC.

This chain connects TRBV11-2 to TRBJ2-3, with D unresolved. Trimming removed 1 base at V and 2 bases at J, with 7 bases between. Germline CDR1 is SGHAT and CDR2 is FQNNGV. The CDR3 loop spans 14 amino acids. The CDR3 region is CASSLGFTTDTQYF. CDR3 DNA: TGTGCCAGCAGCTTAGGGTTTACCACAGATACGCAGTATTTT.

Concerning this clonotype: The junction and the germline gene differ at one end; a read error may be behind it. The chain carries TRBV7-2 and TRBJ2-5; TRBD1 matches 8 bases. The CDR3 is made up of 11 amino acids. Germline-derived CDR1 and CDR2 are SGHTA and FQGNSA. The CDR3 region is CASSPHRGVFF. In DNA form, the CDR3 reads TGTGCCAGCAGCCCCCACAGGGGGGTGTTCTTC.

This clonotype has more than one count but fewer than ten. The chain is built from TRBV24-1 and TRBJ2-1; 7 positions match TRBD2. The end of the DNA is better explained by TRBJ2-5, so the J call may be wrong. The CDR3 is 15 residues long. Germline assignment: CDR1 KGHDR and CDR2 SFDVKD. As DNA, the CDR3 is TGTGCCACCAGTGGACAGCGGGGCGGAGGAGAGACCCAGTACTTC. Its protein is CATSGQRGGGETQYF.

This CDR3 reads CASAEESYEQYF. Here the CDR3 DNA reads TGCGCCAGCGCGGAGGAGTCCTACGAGCAGTACTTC. J is TRBJ2-7 and V is TRBV5-1, with a weak D call TRBD2 (5 bases). CDR1 SGHRS and CDR2 YFSETQ come from the germline V gene. CDR3 length: 12 amino acids. The germline V and J ends were trimmed by 7 bases and 1 base, with 9 bases remaining between them.

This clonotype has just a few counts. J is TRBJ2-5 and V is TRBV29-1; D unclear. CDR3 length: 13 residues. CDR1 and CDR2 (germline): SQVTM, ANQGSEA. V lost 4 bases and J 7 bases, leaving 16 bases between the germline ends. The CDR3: CSVGLMADATQYF. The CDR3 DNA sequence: TGCAGCGTTGGACTCATGGCAGATGCGACCCAGTACTTC.

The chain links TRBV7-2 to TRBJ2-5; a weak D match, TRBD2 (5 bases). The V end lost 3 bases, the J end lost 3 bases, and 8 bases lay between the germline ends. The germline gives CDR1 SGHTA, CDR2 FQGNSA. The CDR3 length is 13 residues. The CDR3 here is CASSFEREETQYF. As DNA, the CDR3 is TGTGCCAGCAGCTTCGAGAGGGAAGAGACCCAGTACTTC.

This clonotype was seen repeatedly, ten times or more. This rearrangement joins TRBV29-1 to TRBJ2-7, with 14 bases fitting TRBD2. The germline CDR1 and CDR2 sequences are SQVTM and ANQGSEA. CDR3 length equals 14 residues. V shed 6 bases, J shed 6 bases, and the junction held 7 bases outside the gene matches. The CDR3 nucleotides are TGCAGCGTCATGGGACTAGCGGGGGTAGCCGAGCAGTACTTC. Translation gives CSVMGLAGVAEQYF.

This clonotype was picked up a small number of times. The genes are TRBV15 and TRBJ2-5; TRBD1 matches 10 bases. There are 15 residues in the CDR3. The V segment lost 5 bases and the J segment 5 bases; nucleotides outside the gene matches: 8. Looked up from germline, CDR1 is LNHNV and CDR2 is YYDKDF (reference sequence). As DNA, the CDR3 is TGTGCCACCAGCTCCGGGACAGGGGTTGTCGAGACCCAGTACTTC. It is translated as CATSSGTGVVETQYF.

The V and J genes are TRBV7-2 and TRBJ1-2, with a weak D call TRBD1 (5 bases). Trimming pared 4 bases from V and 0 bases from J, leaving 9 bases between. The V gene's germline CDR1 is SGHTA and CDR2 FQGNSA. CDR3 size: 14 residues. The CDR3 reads CASSWGTSNYGYTF. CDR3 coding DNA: TGTGCCAGCAGCTGGGGGACTTCTAACTATGGCTACACCTTC.

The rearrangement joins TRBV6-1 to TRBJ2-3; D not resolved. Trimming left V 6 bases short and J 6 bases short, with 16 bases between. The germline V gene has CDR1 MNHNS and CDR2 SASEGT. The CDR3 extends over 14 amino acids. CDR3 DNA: TGTGCCAGCAGACTGTCTCCGTTTGCCGATACGCAGTATTTT. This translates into CASRLSPFADTQYF.

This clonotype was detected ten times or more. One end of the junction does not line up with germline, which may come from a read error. The chain's CDR3 is CASSPGTSTDTQYF. DNA for the CDR3: TGTGCCAGCAGCCCCGGGACTAGCACAGATACGCAGTATTTT. This rearrangement joins TRBV5-1 to TRBJ2-3; the D gene is possibly TRBD2 (6 bases). Germline V gene sequence: CDR1 SGHRS, CDR2 YFSETQ. The CDR3 runs to 14 residues.

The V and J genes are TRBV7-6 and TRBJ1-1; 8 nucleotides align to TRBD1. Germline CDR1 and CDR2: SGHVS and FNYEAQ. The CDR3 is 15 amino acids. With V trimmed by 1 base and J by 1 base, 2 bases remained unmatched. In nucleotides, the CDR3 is TGTGCCAGCAGCTTAGGGACAGGGAAGAACACTGAAGCTTTCTTT. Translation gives CASSLGTGKNTEAFF.

As DNA, the CDR3 is TGCGCCAGCAGCTCTGGAGGGGGGAGCACAGATACGCAGTATTTT. Protein: CASSSGGGSTDTQYF. This chain connects TRBV5-1 to TRBJ2-3; D assignment may be TRBD1 or TRBD2 (6 bases each). The CDR3 runs to 15 residues. Deletions cut 3 bases from V and 0 bases from J, with 11 bases between. The germline CDR1 and CDR2 sequences are SGHRS and YFSETQ.

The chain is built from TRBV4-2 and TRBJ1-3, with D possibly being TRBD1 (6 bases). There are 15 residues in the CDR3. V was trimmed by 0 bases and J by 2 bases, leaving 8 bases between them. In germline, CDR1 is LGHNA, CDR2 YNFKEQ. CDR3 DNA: TGTGCCAGCAGCCAAGAAAGGGGGACTGGAAACACCATATATTTT. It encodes CASSQERGTGNTIYF.

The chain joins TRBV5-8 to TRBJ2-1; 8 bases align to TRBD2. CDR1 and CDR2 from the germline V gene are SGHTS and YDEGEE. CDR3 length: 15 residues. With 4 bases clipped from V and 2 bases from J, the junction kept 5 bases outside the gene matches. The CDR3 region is CASSERERTYNEQFF. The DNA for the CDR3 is TGTGCCAGCAGCGAGCGGGAGCGGACCTACAATGAGCAGTTCTTC. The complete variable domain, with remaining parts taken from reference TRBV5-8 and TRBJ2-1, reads EAGVTQSPTHLIKTRGQQATLRCSPISGHTSVYWYQQALGLGLQFLLWYDEGEERNRGNFPPRFSGRQFPNYSSELNVNALELEDSALYLCASSERERTYNEQFFGPGTRLTVL.

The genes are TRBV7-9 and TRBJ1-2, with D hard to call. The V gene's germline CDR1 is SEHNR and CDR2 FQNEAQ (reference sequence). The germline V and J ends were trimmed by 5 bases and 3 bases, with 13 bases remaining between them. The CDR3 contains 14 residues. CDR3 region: CASSPLFTDYGYTF. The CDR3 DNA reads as TGTGCCAGCAGCCCTCTTTTTACGGACTATGGCTACACCTTC.